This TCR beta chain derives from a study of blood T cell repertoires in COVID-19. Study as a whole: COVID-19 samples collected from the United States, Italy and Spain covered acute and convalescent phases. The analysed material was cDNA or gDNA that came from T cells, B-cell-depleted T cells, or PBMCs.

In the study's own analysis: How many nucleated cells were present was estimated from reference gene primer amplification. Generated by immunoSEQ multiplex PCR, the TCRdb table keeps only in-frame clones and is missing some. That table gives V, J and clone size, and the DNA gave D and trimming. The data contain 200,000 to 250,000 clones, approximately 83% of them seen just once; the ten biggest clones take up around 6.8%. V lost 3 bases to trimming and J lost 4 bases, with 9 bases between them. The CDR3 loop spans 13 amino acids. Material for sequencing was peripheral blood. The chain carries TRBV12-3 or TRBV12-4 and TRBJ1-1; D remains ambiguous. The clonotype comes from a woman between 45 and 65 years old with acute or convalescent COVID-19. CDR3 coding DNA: TGTGCCAGCAGTTTGATCGGACTCACTGAAGCTTTCTTT. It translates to CASSLIGLTEAFF.